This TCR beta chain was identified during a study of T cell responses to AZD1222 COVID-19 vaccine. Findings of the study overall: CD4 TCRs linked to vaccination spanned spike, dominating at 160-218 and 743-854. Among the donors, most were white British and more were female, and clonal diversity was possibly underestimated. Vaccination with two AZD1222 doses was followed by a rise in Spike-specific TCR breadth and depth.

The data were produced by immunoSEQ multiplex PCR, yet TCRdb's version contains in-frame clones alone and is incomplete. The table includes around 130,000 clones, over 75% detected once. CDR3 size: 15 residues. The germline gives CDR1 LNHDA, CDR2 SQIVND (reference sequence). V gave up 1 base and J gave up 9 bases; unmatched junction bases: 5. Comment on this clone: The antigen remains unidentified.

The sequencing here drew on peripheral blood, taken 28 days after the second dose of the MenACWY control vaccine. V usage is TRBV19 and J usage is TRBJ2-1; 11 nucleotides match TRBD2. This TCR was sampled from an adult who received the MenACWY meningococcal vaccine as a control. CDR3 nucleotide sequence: TGTGCCAGTAGTATAGGACTAGCGGGAACGGGTGAGCAGTTCTTC. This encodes CASSIGLAGTGEQFF.